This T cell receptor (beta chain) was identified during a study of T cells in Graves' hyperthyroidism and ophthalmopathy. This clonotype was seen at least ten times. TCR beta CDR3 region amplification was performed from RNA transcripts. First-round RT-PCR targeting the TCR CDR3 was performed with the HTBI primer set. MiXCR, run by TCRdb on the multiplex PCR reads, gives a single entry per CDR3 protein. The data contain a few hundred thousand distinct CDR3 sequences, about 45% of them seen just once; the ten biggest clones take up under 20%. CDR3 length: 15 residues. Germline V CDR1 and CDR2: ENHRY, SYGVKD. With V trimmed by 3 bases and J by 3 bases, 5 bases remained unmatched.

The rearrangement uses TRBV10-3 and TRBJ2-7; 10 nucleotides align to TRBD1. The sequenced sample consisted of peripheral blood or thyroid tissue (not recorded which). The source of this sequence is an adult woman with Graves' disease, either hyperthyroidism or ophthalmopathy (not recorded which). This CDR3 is CAISERGQGHYEQYF. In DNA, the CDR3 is TGTGCCATCAGTGAAAGGGGACAGGGGCACTACGAGCAGTACTTC.